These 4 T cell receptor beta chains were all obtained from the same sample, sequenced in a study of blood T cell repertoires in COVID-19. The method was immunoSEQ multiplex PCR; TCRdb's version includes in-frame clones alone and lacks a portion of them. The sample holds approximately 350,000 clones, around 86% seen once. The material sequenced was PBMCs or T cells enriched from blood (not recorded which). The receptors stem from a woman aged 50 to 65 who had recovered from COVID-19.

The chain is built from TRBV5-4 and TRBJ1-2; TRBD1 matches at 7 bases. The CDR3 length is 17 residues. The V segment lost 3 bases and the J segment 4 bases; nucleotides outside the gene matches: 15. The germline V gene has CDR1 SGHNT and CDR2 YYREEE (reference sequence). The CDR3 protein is CASSSRQGRNFGYGYTF. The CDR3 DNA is TGTGCCAGCAGCTCCAGACAGGGACGAAATTTTGGCTATGGCTACACCTTC.

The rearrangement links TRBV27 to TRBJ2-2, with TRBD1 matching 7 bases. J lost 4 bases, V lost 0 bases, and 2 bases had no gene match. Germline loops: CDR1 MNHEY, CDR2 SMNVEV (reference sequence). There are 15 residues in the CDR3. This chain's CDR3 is CASSLSQGPTGELFF. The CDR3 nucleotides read TGTGCCAGCAGTTTATCACAGGGGCCCACCGGGGAGCTGTTTTTT.

CDR3 protein: CAWSVSPGFTQETQYF. In nucleotides, the CDR3 is TGTGCCTGGAGTGTGAGTCCAGGGTTTACCCAAGAGACCCAGTACTTC. The chain carries TRBV30 and TRBJ2-5, with D maybe TRBD1 (5 bases). Germline loops: CDR1 GTSNPN, CDR2 SVGIG (reference sequence). The CDR3 contains 16 residues. V was clipped by 0 bases and J by 1 base, with 15 bases between them.

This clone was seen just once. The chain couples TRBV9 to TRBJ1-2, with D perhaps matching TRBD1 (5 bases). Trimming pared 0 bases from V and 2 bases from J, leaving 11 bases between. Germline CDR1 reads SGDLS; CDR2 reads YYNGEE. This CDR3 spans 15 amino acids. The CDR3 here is CASSVDWGSNYGYTF. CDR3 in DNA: TGTGCCAGCAGCGTAGATTGGGGCTCGAACTATGGCTACACCTTC. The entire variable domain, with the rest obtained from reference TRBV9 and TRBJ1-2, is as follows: DSGVTQTPKHLITATGQRVTLRCSPRSGDLSVYWYQQSLDQGLQFLIQYYNGEERAKGNILERFSAQQFPDLHSELNLSSLELGDSALYFCASSVDWGSNYGYTFGSGTRLTVV.